Below are 17 T cell receptor beta chains sequenced from a single sample in a study of blood T cell repertoires in COVID-19. The method was immunoSEQ multiplex PCR; TCRdb's version includes in-frame clones alone and lacks a portion of them. The sample has some 180,000 clones; around 80% are singletons. Sequencing was carried out using PBMCs or T cells enriched from blood (not recorded which). These receptors all come from a woman in her seventies in a cohort exposed to, infected with or recovered from COVID-19 (not recorded which).

This chain uses TRBV27 with TRBJ1-1; 7 nucleotides line up with TRBD1. V gave up 6 bases and J gave up 1 base; unmatched junction bases: 11. Per the germline V gene, CDR1 is MNHEY and CDR2 is SMNVEV (reference sequence). The CDR3 covers 16 residues. The CDR3 spells CASSLGLTGANTEAFF. The DNA for the CDR3 is TGTGCCAGCAGCCTGGGCCTTACAGGGGCGAACACTGAAGCTTTCTTT.

The chain recombines TRBV5-1 with TRBJ1-1, with 7 bases matching TRBD1. With 1 base clipped from V and 0 bases from J, the junction kept 3 bases outside the gene matches. This CDR3 is built from 15 residues. CDR1 is SGHRS and CDR2 is YFSETQ in the germline V gene. The CDR3 nucleotides read TGCGCCAGCAGCTTGTCCGGGACAGTGAACACTGAAGCTTTCTTT. Translating gives CASSLSGTVNTEAFF.

The chain recombines TRBV6-1 with TRBJ1-1, with D perhaps matching TRBD1 (6 bases). The CDR3 has 15 amino acids. The V gene's germline CDR1 is MNHNS and CDR2 SASEGT. Trimming took 0 bases from V and 4 from J, leaving 12 bases between them. CDR3 sequence reads: CASSEARLGATEAFF. For the CDR3, the DNA is TGTGCCAGCAGTGAAGCCCGTCTGGGGGCCACTGAAGCTTTCTTT.

The V gene is TRBV7-9, the J gene TRBJ1-6, with 9 positions matching TRBD1. Germline assignment: CDR1 SEHNR and CDR2 FQNEAQ (reference sequence). V lost 2 bases to trimming and J lost 11 bases; unmatched junction nucleotides: 7. The CDR3 is 15 residues long. The CDR3 DNA is TGTGCCAGCAGCTTATGGGACAGGGCGTCAGCACCCCTCCACTTT. It translates to CASSLWDRASAPLHF.

This chain joins TRBV18 and TRBJ1-2; the match to TRBD1 covers 11 bases. Germline lookup yields CDR1 KGHSH and CDR2 LQKENI. This CDR3 is built from 16 residues. The ends lost 6 bases at V and 5 bases at J; junction bases unmatched: 11. CDR3 in amino acids: CASSPVPGQGGYGYTF. The CDR3, as DNA: TGTGCCAGCTCGCCTGTTCCGGGACAGGGGGGTTATGGCTACACCTTC.

The chain joins TRBV7-9 to TRBJ2-5; D possibly corresponds to TRBD2 (6 bases). From germline, CDR1 is SEHNR and CDR2 FQNEAQ (reference sequence). The CDR3 has 14 residues. V was shortened by 3 bases and J by 2 bases, with 10 bases between the two germline ends. The CDR3: CASSLRREQETQYF. DNA for the CDR3: TGTGCCAGCAGCTTGAGGAGGGAACAAGAGACCCAGTACTTC.

The chain employs TRBV20-1 and TRBJ2-3, with D unclear. Germline CDR1 is DFQATT and CDR2 is SNEGSKA (reference sequence). V lost 3 bases and J lost 4, with 14 bases in between. CDR3 length: 14 amino acids. CDR3 in DNA: TGCAGTGCTAGTGCCTCCCTCGTCGCAGATACGCAGTATTTT. Encoded protein: CSASASLVADTQYF.

The CDR3 sequence: CASSPQVGQDTQYF. DNA for the CDR3: TGTGCCAGCAGCCCCCAGGTTGGGCAAGATACGCAGTATTTT. The chain couples TRBV7-2 to TRBJ2-3; D call uncertain. Germline lookup yields CDR1 SGHTA and CDR2 FQGNSA. With 5 bases removed from V and 5 bases from J, the gap between germline ends came to 14 bases. The CDR3 runs to 14 residues. Full variable domain (missing parts from reference TRBV7-2 and TRBJ2-3): GAGVSQSPSNKVTEKGKDVELRCDPISGHTALYWYRQSLGQGLEFLIYFQGNSAPDKSGLPSDRFSAERTGGSVSTLTIQRTQQEDSAVYLCASSPQVGQDTQYFGPGTRLTVL.

This chain joins TRBV7-2 and TRBJ1-4; maybe TRBD1 (5 bases). The germline V gene encodes CDR1 SGHTA and CDR2 FQGNSA. V lost 5 bases, J lost 6 bases, and 16 bases lay in between. CDR3 length: 15 residues. The CDR3 sequence: CASSLPGGGYEKLFF. Written as DNA, the CDR3 is TGTGCCAGCAGCCTACCCGGCGGGGGATATGAAAAACTGTTTTTT.

This sequence joins TRBV28 and TRBJ2-2; 8 bases fit TRBD2. Germline V gives CDR1 MDHEN, CDR2 SYDVKM. The CDR3 consists of 15 residues. The V and J ends lost 7 bases and 4 bases, in that order; junction bases with no gene match: 8. CDR3 protein: CASTTAGDFTGELFF. The CDR3 DNA reads as TGTGCCAGCACGACAGCGGGAGATTTCACCGGGGAGCTGTTTTTT. Supplemented by reference TRBV28 and TRBJ2-2, the full variable domain reads DVKVTQSSRYLVKRTGEKVFLECVQDMDHENMFWYRQDPGLGLRLIYFSYDVKMKEKGDIPEGYSVSREKKERFSLILESASTNQTSMYLCASTTAGDFTGELFFGEGSRLTVL.

The rearrangement links TRBV7-2 to TRBJ2-3; perhaps TRBD2 as D (7 bases). CDR3 length: 13 amino acids. Trimming took 8 bases from V and 3 from J, leaving 12 bases between them. CDR1 and CDR2 from the germline V gene are SGHTA and FQGNSA. The CDR3 is CASVRGATDTQYF. The DNA of the CDR3 is TGTGCCAGCGTCCGGGGGGCAACAGATACGCAGTATTTT.

The chain has TRBV30 and TRBJ2-1, with 8 bases fitting TRBD2. CDR3 length equals 12 residues. CDR1 is GTSNPN and CDR2 is SVGIG in the germline V gene (reference sequence). J lost 15 bases, V lost 0 bases, and 7 bases had no gene match. The CDR3 coding sequence is TGTGCCTGGAGTGTATCGGGGACTAGTCTGTTCTTC. Residues: CAWSVSGTSLFF.

The chain combines TRBV19 with TRBJ2-1, with 12 bases lining up with TRBD2. Germline loops: CDR1 LNHDA, CDR2 SQIVND (reference sequence). V dropped 2 bases and J dropped 0; count of bases not matched to a gene: 2. The CDR3 has 17 residues. The CDR3 DNA follows: TGTGCCAGTAGTATACTAGCGGGAGGGCGCTCCTACAATGAGCAGTTCTTC. Its translation is CASSILAGGRSYNEQFF. Filled out from reference TRBV19 and TRBJ2-1, the complete variable domain reads DGGITQSPKYLFRKEGQNVTLSCEQNLNHDAMYWYRQDPGQGLRLIYYSQIVNDFQKGDIAEGYSVSREKKESFPLTVTSAQKNPTAFYLCASSILAGGRSYNEQFFGPGTRLTVL.

The chain employs TRBV11-3 and TRBJ1-2; D is unresolved. CDR3 size: 14 residues. With 0 bases removed from V and 8 bases from J, the gap between germline ends came to 13 bases. Germline V lookup: CDR1 SGHNT, CDR2 YENEEA. The CDR3 DNA sequence: TGTGCCAGCAGCTTAGATCACGGTCAGGCCGGCTACACCTTC. Encoded protein: CASSLDHGQAGYTF.

The rearrangement links TRBV7-3 to TRBJ2-3; TRBD2 agrees at 7 bases. The CDR3 has 14 amino acids. The J segment lost 5 bases and the V segment lost 1 base, leaving 3 bases of the junction unmatched. CDR1 is SGHTA, CDR2 FQGTGA, per germline. The CDR3 DNA is TGTGCCAGCAGCTTAAGACTAGCTGGAGATACGCAGTATTTT. Its translation: CASSLRLAGDTQYF.

The rearrangement joins TRBV7-5 to TRBJ2-7; TRBD2, the table's D call, lacks a check against the DNA. TRBV7-5 is designated a pseudogene. The CDR3 spans 16 residues. The CDR3 bases are TGTGCCAGAAGCCTACCTTCAGCCGGAGGGACCTACGAGCAGTACTTC. It codes for CARSLPSAGGTYEQYF.

The CDR3 DNA reads as TGTGCCAGCAACCCCGGAGGAGGCGAAAAACTGTTTTTT. It is translated as CASNPGGGEKLFF. The V call is TRBV6-2 or TRBV6-3, the J call TRBJ1-4; D unresolved. Trimming left V 7 bases short and J 8 bases short, with 14 bases between. The CDR3 contains 13 residues. CDR1 is MNHEY, CDR2 SVGEGT, per germline.